This T cell receptor beta chain was sequenced in a study of blood T cell repertoires in COVID-19. With 0 bases clipped from V and 5 bases from J, the junction kept 6 bases outside the gene matches. The CDR3 is made up of 16 amino acids. Germline CDR1 is LGHNA and CDR2 is YSLEER. Cohorts were based on clinical histories the participants reported. The recovered donors of Cohort 3 showed two negative PCRs, clearance, or symptom resolution. The assay was immunoSEQ multiplex PCR, and TCRdb's table has in-frame clones only and misses some. The sample carries about 310,000 clones, around 89% recorded once. The sequenced sample was PBMCs or T cells enriched from blood (not recorded which). This receptor was taken from a middle-aged woman who had recovered from COVID-19. The genes are TRBV4-3 and TRBJ2-2, with 7 positions matching TRBD2. The CDR3, as DNA: TGCGCCAGCAGCCAAGATGGGGAGGGAGTAACCGGGGAGCTGTTTTTT. Its translation is CASSQDGEGVTGELFF.